This is a list of T cell receptor beta chains from one sample in a study of cytomegalovirus exposure and HLA in healthy donors. The table came from immunoSEQ multiplex PCR; TCRdb's copy has only in-frame clones and leaves some out. The sample consists of 95,000 to 100,000 clones, around 85% of them appearing once. Sequenced sample: PBMCs. The receptors stem from a man aged 25-45 years in good health and CMV-seronegative. Both conserved end residues are part of each CDR3. Each record gives: CDR3 DNA, CDR3 protein, J gene, D gene, clone size, V gene. A D gene is named only where the DNA matches it firmly. Clone size appears in some rows only: once, few, many, or a class for an expanded clone.

TGTGCCAGCAGCGTCGGCCAGGGGACCACTGAAGCTTTCTTT	CASSVGQGTTEAFF	TRBJ1-1	NA	NA	TRBV9
TGTGCCAGTAGTATAGGCCTAGCGGGGAACACAGATACGCAGTATTTT	CASSIGLAGNTDTQYF	TRBJ2-3	TRBD2	NA	TRBV19
TGTGCCAGCAGCTTAGATATTGATGAGCAGTTCTTC	CASSLDIDEQFF	TRBJ2-1	NA	NA	TRBV7-8
TGTGCCATCATGGCAGGCGGGACGGAGCAGTTCTTC	CAIMAGGTEQFF	TRBJ2-1	NA	NA	TRBV10-3
TGTGCCAGTAGTCCACCGGGACAGGTCTACGAGCAGTACTTC	CASSPPGQVYEQYF	TRBJ2-7	TRBD1	NA	TRBV19
TGTGCCAGCAGCAGCAACATGAGGGGAGGGTACGAGCAGTACTTC	CASSSNMRGGYEQYF	TRBJ2-7	TRBD2	NA	TRBV5-6
TGTGCCAGCAGCCAAGGGACTAGCGCAAGCACAGATACGCAGTATTTT	CASSQGTSASTDTQYF	TRBJ2-3	TRBD2	NA	TRBV9
TGTGCCAGCAGTGAAGCAATCCGGGACATTGGCTACACCTTC	CASSEAIRDIGYTF	TRBJ1-2	NA	NA	TRBV6-1
TGTGCCAGCAGCAAAGGGGCAGGGCGGCAGCCCCAGCATTTT	CASSKGAGRQPQHF	TRBJ1-5	NA	few	TRBV21-1
TGTGCCAGCAGTGAGGGGGCACACACTGAAGCTTTCTTT	CASSEGAHTEAFF	TRBJ1-1	NA	NA	TRBV6-1
TGTGCCAGCAGCTCGGGACTGAAGTACAATGAGCAGTTCTTC	CASSSGLKYNEQFF	TRBJ2-1	NA	NA	TRBV7-2
TGTGCCAGCACCTCCGGGACAGCCATTAAGCCAGAGACCCAGTACTTC	CASTSGTAIKPETQYF	TRBJ2-5	TRBD1	once	TRBV4-2
TGCGCCAGCAGCCAAGAATTCAGGGGGACCTACGAGCAGTACTTC	CASSQEFRGTYEQYF	TRBJ2-7	TRBD1	NA	TRBV4-1
TGTGCCAGCAGTGACGGACAGGGCGGGAAACAAGAGACCCAGTACTTC	CASSDGQGGKQETQYF	TRBJ2-5	TRBD1	NA	TRBV2
TGTGCCAGCGGGGGCTCAGGGTTCACCGGGGAGCTGTTTTTT	CASGGSGFTGELFF	TRBJ2-2	NA	NA	TRBV7-9
TGCAGCGTTGATGCGGGGCAGGGAACCACTGAAGCTTTCTTT	CSVDAGQGTTEAFF	TRBJ1-1	NA	NA	TRBV29-1
TGTGCCAGCAGTCTCACCCGGTCACCCCTCCACTTT	CASSLTRSPLHF	TRBJ1-6	NA	NA	TRBV28
TGTGCCAGTAGTATAGCTGCAACTAATGAAAAACTGTTTTTT	CASSIAATNEKLFF	TRBJ1-4	NA	NA	TRBV19
TGTGCCAGTAGTTCCGGGGGGGCGGGCACAGATACGCAGTATTTT	CASSSGGAGTDTQYF	TRBJ2-3	TRBD2	NA	TRBV19
TGTGCCAGCAGACCGGGACAAAGAACCTACGAGCAGTACTTC	CASRPGQRTYEQYF	TRBJ2-7	NA	NA	TRBV6-1
TGTGCCAGCAGCTATCTACAGGGGGTTAGGACTGAAGCTTTCTTT	CASSYLQGVRTEAFF	TRBJ1-1	TRBD1	NA	TRBV5-4
TGCGCCAGCAGTCCGACAGGTCCAGATACGCAGTATTTT	CASSPTGPDTQYF	TRBJ2-3	NA	NA	TRBV5-1
TGCGCCAGCAGCCCCGGGTTGGCTAGCGGGAACGAGCAGTACTTC	CASSPGLASGNEQYF	TRBJ2-7	TRBD2	NA	TRBV4-1
TGTGCCAGCACTCTTGACGGGTTCCTCACTGAAGCTTTCTTT	CASTLDGFLTEAFF	TRBJ1-1	NA	NA	TRBV6-1
TGTGCCATCAGTGATCCGGGACAGGGGGCTTTCTACGAGCAGTACTTC	CAISDPGQGAFYEQYF	TRBJ2-7	TRBD1	NA	TRBV10-3
TGCGCCAGCAAAAATTCCGGGACAGGCTACGAGCAGTACTTC	CASKNSGTGYEQYF	TRBJ2-7	TRBD1	NA	TRBV5-1
TGTGCCTGGGGGGGACCGGGACAGGCTGGAAACACCATATATTTT	CAWGGPGQAGNTIYF	TRBJ1-3	TRBD1	NA	TRBV30
TGTGCCTGGAAAAACAGTCTCGCGGGAGGGCCGGTTGGAACGCAGTATTTT	CAWKNSLAGGPVGTQYF	TRBJ2-3	TRBD2	once	TRBV30
TGTGCCAGCAGTTTGGGGGGGGCTGGCTATGGCTACACCTTC	CASSLGGAGYGYTF	TRBJ1-2	NA	NA	TRBV27
TGTGCCAGCAGTTTAGGCCACCTCTACGAGCAGTACTTC	CASSLGHLYEQYF	TRBJ2-7	NA	few	TRBV28
TGTGCCACCTCGGGGAGCTGGAGCGGGGCCGGGTACGAGCAGTACTTC	CATSGSWSGAGYEQYF	TRBJ2-7	TRBD2	NA	TRBV28
TGTGCCAGCACTACGGGTAGAGGGAATGAGCAGTTCTTC	CASTTGRGNEQFF	TRBJ2-1	NA	NA	TRBV2
TGTGCCAGCAGGCCGGGACAGGGGGGTCAGGATGGCTACACCTTC	CASRPGQGGQDGYTF	TRBJ1-2	TRBD1	once	TRBV7-9
TGTGCCAGCAGTGGGGAGGTTTCTGGAAACACCATATATTTT	CASSGEVSGNTIYF	TRBJ1-3	NA	NA	TRBV2
TGTGCCAGCAGATCAATGGGGGGATACTCGGGTGGAAACACCATATATTTT	CASRSMGGYSGGNTIYF	TRBJ1-3	NA	NA	TRBV9
TGTGCCAGTTCGGACAGATATAATTCACCCCTCCACTTT	CASSDRYNSPLHF	TRBJ1-6	NA	NA	TRBV2
TGTGCCAGCAGCTTATGGGGACAGGGAACTGAAGCTTTCTTT	CASSLWGQGTEAFF	TRBJ1-1	TRBD1	NA	TRBV7-6
TGTGCCAGCAGCCAAGAAAAACGGGGCTACGAGCAGTACTTC	CASSQEKRGYEQYF	TRBJ2-7	NA	NA	TRBV4-2
TGTGCCTGCCTTTTGGGGGCCAACGTCCTGACTTTC	CACLLGANVLTF	TRBJ2-6	NA	NA	TRBV30
TGTGCCAGCAGTGAAGCGCGACAGGGACCCCGGGAGCTGTTTTTT	CASSEARQGPRELFF	TRBJ2-2	TRBD1	NA	TRBV6-1
TGTGCCAGCAGCTCAACGCCGACAGGGGCCTCGTACGAGCAGTACTTC	CASSSTPTGASYEQYF	TRBJ2-7	TRBD1	NA	TRBV11-2
TGCGCCAGCAGCCAAGGTCCCTTGTCGTCCGGGGCCAACGTCCTGACTTTC	CASSQGPLSSGANVLTF	TRBJ2-6	NA	NA	TRBV4-1
TGCAGCGTTGATTCGTCGGAGGGCCGCTACTTC	CSVDSSEGRYF	TRBJ2-4	NA	NA	TRBV29-1
TGTGCCAGCAGCTTAGGCCAGGGCTATGAAAAACTGTTTTTT	CASSLGQGYEKLFF	TRBJ1-4	NA	NA	TRBV7-2
TGTGCCAGCAGTTTCGGAGTACGCCGGAATGAGCAGTTCTTC	CASSFGVRRNEQFF	TRBJ2-1	NA	NA	TRBV28
TGCGCCAGCAGACGGACAGGGGGAAACTACAATGAGCAGTTCTTC	CASRRTGGNYNEQFF	TRBJ2-1	TRBD1	NA	TRBV4-1
TGTGCCACGACTAGCGGGATCGGCACAGATACGCAGTATTTT	CATTSGIGTDTQYF	TRBJ2-3	TRBD2	once	TRBV10-3
TGTGCCAGCAGTGCCCTTACTAGCGGGGGGGCCGGGGACACCGGGGAGCTGTTTTTT	CASSALTSGGAGDTGELFF	TRBJ2-2	TRBD2	NA	TRBV2